This is a list of T cell receptor beta chains from one sample in a study of cytomegalovirus exposure and HLA in healthy donors. Generated by immunoSEQ multiplex PCR, the TCRdb table keeps only in-frame clones and is missing some. Of about 150,000 clones listed, 70% to 85% are singletons. The sequencing sample was made of PBMCs. The receptor set was obtained from a man younger than 45 in good health and CMV-seronegative. CDR3s include the opening cysteine and the closing phenylalanine or tryptophan. Fields, in order: D gene, V gene, clone size, J gene, CDR3 protein, CDR3 DNA. The D gene is left open where the match is weak. Clone size is given for some rows only: seen once, a few or many times, or a class if the clone is expanded.

D: NA; V: TRBV29-1; size: NA; J: TRBJ2-5; CDR3: CSVVTGDQETQYF; DNA: TGCAGCGTTGTCACGGGGGACCAAGAGACCCAGTACTTC
D: TRBD1; V: TRBV7-8; size: NA; J: TRBJ2-2; CDR3: CATDTGGTNTGELFF; DNA: TGTGCCACCGATACAGGGGGCACGAACACCGGGGAGCTGTTTTTT
D: NA; V: TRBV5-4; size: NA; J: TRBJ2-7; CDR3: CASSLVSRFDEQYF; DNA: TGTGCCAGCAGCTTGGTTTCCCGTTTTGACGAGCAGTACTTC
D: TRBD1; V: TRBV4-3; size: NA; J: TRBJ2-1; CDR3: CASSQDGPGGYNEQFF; DNA: TGCGCCAGCAGCCAAGATGGGCCAGGGGGCTACAATGAGCAGTTCTTC
D: NA; V: TRBV29-1; size: NA; J: TRBJ1-4; CDR3: CSVEWAGSVEKLFF; DNA: TGCAGCGTTGAATGGGCAGGCTCAGTTGAAAAACTGTTTTTT
D: NA; V: TRBV27; size: NA; J: TRBJ2-7; CDR3: CASSIQGSYEQYF; DNA: TGTGCCAGCAGTATCCAGGGTTCCTACGAGCAGTACTTC
D: NA; V: TRBV7-6; size: NA; J: TRBJ1-3; CDR3: CASSLTGESSGNTIYF; DNA: TGTGCCAGCAGCTTAACAGGCGAGAGCTCTGGAAACACCATATATTTT
D: TRBD1; V: TRBV29-1; size: few; J: TRBJ2-5; CDR3: CSVDSLAGQGQETQYF; DNA: TGCAGCGTTGACAGTTTGGCGGGACAGGGTCAAGAGACCCAGTACTTC
D: TRBD1; V: TRBV28; size: NA; J: TRBJ1-2; CDR3: CASSVGQDYGYTF; DNA: TGTGCCAGCAGTGTGGGACAGGACTATGGCTACACCTTC
D: NA; V: TRBV19; size: NA; J: TRBJ2-2; CDR3: CASSIDAGARYTGELFF; DNA: TGTGCCAGTAGTATAGATGCAGGGGCGAGGTACACCGGGGAGCTGTTTTTT
D: NA; V: TRBV7-2; size: many; J: TRBJ2-2; CDR3: CASSLGPQGRANTGELFF; DNA: TGTGCCAGCAGCTTAGGCCCACAGGGCCGTGCGAACACCGGGGAGCTGTTTTTT
D: NA; V: TRBV19; size: NA; J: TRBJ1-3; CDR3: CASRQSHSGNTIYF; DNA: TGTGCCAGTAGGCAATCACACTCTGGAAACACCATATATTTT
D: TRBD1; V: TRBV7-9; size: NA; J: TRBJ2-1; CDR3: CASSQGQGWGEQFF; DNA: TGTGCCAGCAGCCAAGGACAGGGTTGGGGTGAGCAGTTCTTC
D: TRBD2; V: TRBV11-2; size: few; J: TRBJ2-1; CDR3: CASSPRWAGDLYNEQFF; DNA: TGTGCCAGCAGCCCCCGTTGGGCGGGGGACCTCTACAATGAGCAGTTCTTC
D: TRBD1; V: TRBV4-3; size: NA; J: TRBJ2-5; CDR3: CASSPRTGDGTQYF; DNA: TGCGCCAGCAGCCCACGGACAGGGGATGGGACCCAGTACTTC
D: TRBD1; V: TRBV7-2; size: NA; J: TRBJ2-1; CDR3: CASTPRTGEQFF; DNA: TGTGCCAGCACCCCTCGGACAGGCGAGCAGTTCTTC
D: NA; V: TRBV5-6; size: few; J: TRBJ2-2; CDR3: CASSSTETNTGELFF; DNA: TGTGCCAGCAGCTCGACAGAAACGAACACCGGGGAGCTGTTTTTT
D: TRBD1; V: TRBV10-3; size: few; J: TRBJ2-7; CDR3: CATEPGQGSYEQYF; DNA: TGTGCCACCGAACCGGGACAGGGCTCCTACGAGCAGTACTTC
D: NA; V: TRBV7-9; size: NA; J: TRBJ1-2; CDR3: CASSLGDRPSWDGYTF; DNA: TGTGCCAGCAGCTTAGGTGACAGGCCATCTTGGGATGGCTACACCTTC
D: NA; V: TRBV7-2; size: few; J: TRBJ1-2; CDR3: CASSLGQGHGYTF; DNA: TGTGCCAGCAGCTTAGGCCAGGGCCACGGCTACACCTTC
D: NA; V: TRBV28; size: NA; J: TRBJ1-1; CDR3: CASSPPPGIEAFF; DNA: TGTGCCAGCAGCCCCCCCCCGGGGATTGAAGCTTTCTTT
D: NA; V: TRBV5-6; size: NA; J: TRBJ2-7; CDR3: CASSRDRLEPHEQYF; DNA: TGTGCCAGCAGCCGTGATAGACTCGAACCTCACGAGCAGTACTTC
D: TRBD2; V: TRBV7-2; size: few; J: TRBJ2-1; CDR3: CASSLTSGGDEQFF; DNA: TGTGCCAGCAGCTTGACTAGCGGGGGGGATGAGCAGTTCTTC
D: TRBD1; V: TRBV28; size: NA; J: TRBJ2-4; CDR3: CASSIGQGVAKNIQYF; DNA: TGTGCCAGCAGTATTGGACAGGGGGTAGCCAAAAACATTCAGTACTTC
D: TRBD2; V: TRBV6-5; size: NA; J: TRBJ2-1; CDR3: CASRPGGGEQFF; DNA: TGTGCCAGCAGGCCCGGGGGAGGGGAGCAGTTCTTC
D: NA; V: TRBV9; size: NA; J: TRBJ2-6; CDR3: CASSVARTELFSGANVLTF; DNA: TGTGCCAGCAGCGTAGCAAGGACAGAACTATTCTCTGGGGCCAACGTCCTGACTTTC
D: TRBD1; V: TRBV7-2; size: NA; J: TRBJ1-4; CDR3: CASSRQGAYNEKLFF; DNA: TGTGCCAGCAGCCGCCAGGGGGCGTATAATGAAAAACTGTTTTTT
D: NA; V: TRBV9; size: NA; J: TRBJ1-3; CDR3: CASSLNSGAGNTIYF; DNA: TGTGCCAGCAGCCTCAATTCGGGAGCAGGGAACACCATATATTTT
D: TRBD1; V: TRBV29-1; size: NA; J: TRBJ1-2; CDR3: CSVVQGANYGYTF; DNA: TGCAGCGTTGTTCAGGGGGCTAACTATGGCTACACCTTC
D: NA; V: TRBV23-1; size: few; J: TRBJ2-7; CDR3: CASSQSEVVGNEQYF; DNA: TGCGCCAGCAGTCAATCGGAGGTAGTCGGTAACGAGCAGTACTTC
D: NA; V: TRBV28; size: few; J: TRBJ2-7; CDR3: CASSFTGDYEQYF; DNA: TGTGCCAGCAGTTTCACGGGAGACTACGAGCAGTACTTC
D: NA; V: TRBV6-1; size: NA; J: TRBJ2-1; CDR3: CASSDPTNPEQFF; DNA: TGTGCCAGCAGTGACCCTACCAATCCTGAGCAGTTCTTC
D: TRBD1; V: TRBV30; size: NA; J: TRBJ1-4; CDR3: CAWSGGGEKLFF; DNA: TGTGCCTGGTCAGGGGGTGGGGAAAAACTGTTTTTT
D: NA; V: TRBV6-6; size: NA; J: TRBJ1-2; CDR3: CASSYPQTFPYGYTF; DNA: TGTGCCAGCAGTTACCCCCAGACTTTCCCCTATGGCTACACCTTC
D: TRBD1; V: TRBV7-9; size: NA; J: TRBJ2-7; CDR3: CASSLLGTGDGEQYF; DNA: TGTGCCAGCAGCCTATTAGGGACAGGGGATGGCGAGCAGTACTTC
D: TRBD1; V: TRBV5-1; size: once; J: TRBJ1-2; CDR3: CASSSRQGNLSGYTF; DNA: TGCGCCAGCAGCTCACGACAGGGGAATCTGAGTGGCTACACCTTC
D: TRBD2; V: TRBV11-2; size: once; J: TRBJ2-3; CDR3: CASSLGGGEDTQYF; DNA: TGTGCCAGCAGCTTAGGGGGGGGTGAGGATACGCAGTATTTT
D: NA; V: TRBV29-1; size: few; J: TRBJ2-1; CDR3: CSVETQRNEQFF; DNA: TGCAGCGTTGAAACACAGAGAAATGAGCAGTTCTTC
D: NA; V: TRBV30; size: NA; J: TRBJ2-2; CDR3: CAWSQHSAGELFF; DNA: TGTGCCTGGAGCCAGCATAGCGCCGGGGAGCTGTTTTTT
D: NA; V: TRBV29-1; size: once; J: TRBJ2-5; CDR3: CSVTPENKETQYF; DNA: TGCAGCGTAACCCCAGAAAACAAAGAGACCCAGTACTTC
D: NA; V: TRBV7-3; size: NA; J: TRBJ2-5; CDR3: CASSYLSGETQYF; DNA: TGTGCCAGCAGCTACCTATCAGGAGAGACCCAGTACTTC
D: TRBD1; V: TRBV6-5; size: few; J: TRBJ1-4; CDR3: CASSRRTGGNEKLFF; DNA: TGTGCCAGCAGCCGGAGGACAGGGGGGAATGAAAAACTGTTTTTT
D: NA; V: TRBV11-2; size: few; J: TRBJ1-6; CDR3: CASSLVEGANSPLHF; DNA: TGTGCCAGCAGCTTAGTAGAGGGCGCTAATTCACCCCTCCACTTT
D: NA; V: TRBV5-1; size: few; J: TRBJ1-1; CDR3: CASSLSSPANRDHTEAFF; DNA: TGCGCCAGCAGCTTATCCTCCCCGGCGAACAGGGATCACACTGAAGCTTTCTTT
D: NA; V: TRBV4-3; size: NA; J: TRBJ2-2; CDR3: CASSQSERSGGELFF; DNA: TGCGCCAGCAGCCAGTCAGAAAGGTCGGGCGGGGAGCTGTTTTTT
D: TRBD1; V: TRBV11-2; size: NA; J: TRBJ2-5; CDR3: CASSPRTGVSGETQYF; DNA: TGTGCCAGCAGCCCGAGGACAGGGGTTAGTGGAGAGACCCAGTACTTC
D: TRBD1; V: TRBV4-2; size: few; J: TRBJ1-1; CDR3: CASSHAAGTDYTEAFF; DNA: TGTGCCAGCAGCCATGCCGCCGGGACAGATTACACTGAAGCTTTCTTT
D: TRBD1; V: TRBV18; size: NA; J: TRBJ1-5; CDR3: CASSPHRGLDQPQHF; DNA: TGTGCCAGCTCACCACACAGGGGGCTGGATCAGCCCCAGCATTTT
D: TRBD1; V: TRBV5-6; size: NA; J: TRBJ1-1; CDR3: CASSLLGASDRGRTEAFF; DNA: TGTGCCAGCAGCTTGCTCGGAGCGTCGGACAGGGGGCGAACTGAAGCTTTCTTT
D: NA; V: TRBV7-8; size: NA; J: TRBJ2-5; CDR3: CASRLRAQETQYF; DNA: TGTGCCAGCAGGCTCAGGGCCCAAGAGACCCAGTACTTC
D: TRBD1; V: TRBV28; size: once; J: TRBJ1-6; CDR3: CASNVQGDSPLHF; DNA: TGTGCCAGCAACGTACAGGGGGATTCACCCCTCCACTTT
D: TRBD1; V: TRBV19; size: NA; J: TRBJ1-5; CDR3: CASSPGQGWNQPQHF; DNA: TGTGCCAGTAGTCCGGGACAGGGGTGGAATCAGCCCCAGCATTTT